This TCR beta chain was identified during a study of metastatic and nonmetastatic thyroid tumors. Background on the study: Blood and tumor or nodule tissue repertoires from malignant and benign thyroid patients were compared. Overall study findings and caveats: It was reported that TCR beta diversity was significantly higher in malignant thyroid tumors than benign nodules, in blood and tumor.

Original processing notes: What underpinned the distant-metastasis classifier for papillary thyroid cancer was the set of CDR3 differences across clinicopathological groups. TCRdb re-called the PCR reads with MiXCR. TCRdb, not the authors, supplied the V and J calls. Among 10,000 to 13,000 clones listed, about 37% were seen once. This clone was observed a handful of times. The target antigen is unknown. V lost 8 bases, J lost 0 bases, and 4 bases stayed unmatched. Germline V gene data show CDR1 as SNHLY and CDR2 as FYNNEI. The CDR3 covers 14 residues. No patient had received any treatment before thyroid surgery.

This clonotype was sampled from a female donor with papillary thyroid cancer or a benign thyroid nodule (not recorded which). Some clones in this sample may be carry-over from other donors' samples. Sequenced input: tumor tissue. The rearrangement links TRBV2 to TRBJ1-5, with 7 bases identical to TRBD1. The CDR3 spells CASRTGASNQPQHF. The DNA for the CDR3 is TGTGCCAGCCGTACAGGGGCTAGCAATCAGCCCCAGCATTTT.